This T cell receptor beta chain was identified during a study of blood T cells in healthy people across ages (dated by TCRdb to the mid-2010s). At the level of the whole study: In model experiments, template switching captured roughly one uniquely barcoded TCR beta cDNA molecule for every two T cells. The study measured age-related changes in TCR beta repertoire diversity using deep sequencing normalized with unique cDNA molecular identifiers. Donors were grouped into four age groups: young (average approximately 15 years), middle-aged (39), aged (around 66) and long-lived (about 89). To avoid experimental bias, donors of different ages were distributed randomly across sequencing lanes. Two additional independent replicas of 1 million unique cDNA reads from the same blood draw were analyzed for two donors (one aged 18 to 29 and one aged 80 or older).

Donors were a few dozen systemically healthy Caucasian individuals from Russia aged roughly 6 to 100 years. Around 10 milliliters of peripheral blood were drawn from each donor into EDTA-treated Vacutainer tubes. Ficoll-Paque density-gradient centrifugation was used to isolate PBMCs, with at least 7 million per sample. Trizol reagent was used to extract total RNA from PBMCs, with at least 6 micrograms per sample. Naive CD45RAhigh/CD27high T cell percentages were measured by flow cytometry on a PBMC aliquot from every donor. The library was obtained by 5' RACE. This sample was sequenced with an Illumina HiSeq 2500. A second about 7 to 12 cycle PCR used a sample-barcoded 5' primer and a J-beta primer mix. Each TCR beta cDNA molecule received a unique molecular identifier from a template-switch 5' adaptor carrying 12 random nucleotides. Each sample yielded at least 2.5 million CDR3-containing paired-end reads. The Mint cDNA synthesis kit, primed by a TRBC-specific oligonucleotide, was used to synthesize first-strand cDNA from all RNA. All cDNA was treated with uracil-DNA glycosylase and then went through a first 18-cycle PCR with the universal primers M1SS and BC2_uni_R. The original pipeline was this. For normalization, 1 million high-quality reads, each with a distinct molecular identifier, were randomly selected from each sample. Instead of being binned into consensus sequences, reads that shared molecular identifiers were thrown out. MiTCR, set to a Q25 quality threshold and the strictest error-elimination algorithm, was used for CDR3 identification, clonotype clustering and error correction. A nonparametric unseen species model with Euler transformation was used to estimate lower-bound total TCR beta diversity. In-frame beta chains were kept once TCRdb had trimmed the public reads at Q25 with fastp and called clones with MiXCR. Here each entry gathers all rows of one CDR3 protein and keeps the most common genes and DNA. V and J calls and clone size were set by TCRdb, not the authors. This sample gives some 790,000 distinct CDR3 sequences in total; under 30% of them show up just once. The ten largest clones take up around a sixth of the sample.

This clonotype was seen only a few times. The specificity of this receptor is unknown. The input lacks base qualities; no much larger clone sits a single base away. Paper-wide results and their limitations: Observed TCR beta diversity correlated strongly with the percentage of naive T cells measured by flow cytometry. Compared with the aged group, more naive CD4+ T cells, fewer expanded clones and increased TCR diversity were shown by the long-lived group, suggesting age selection. Conclusive comparison of naive and antigen-experienced compartments was prevented by the profiling of bulk unsorted PBMCs. As age increased, observed TCR beta diversity per million T cells dropped in a roughly linear way, and a significant reduction was already evident by age roughly 36. Donor CMV infection status was unknown, potentially confounding age-related changes in expanded clonotypes. Total diversity estimates from one million sequenced T cells were considered lower bounds and underestimates.

This clonotype was sampled from a woman older than 75 in good health. Sequences were obtained from blood.

Here the CDR3 is given as CASSLARRGEQFF. In nucleotides, the sequence is TGTGCCAGCAGCTTGGCCAGACGTGGAGAGCAGTTCTTC. The chain is encoded by TRBV5-5 joined to TRBJ2-1; the D gene cannot be named for sure. Per the germline V gene (reference sequence), SGHKS is the CDR1 and YYEKEE is the CDR2. The germline ends are 11 bases apart after V is trimmed by 0 bases and J by 10 bases. Including the terminal cysteine and phenylalanine, the CDR3 comprises 13 residues. Here the CDR3 DNA is all that survives: 39 bases in frame from base 1.